The T cell receptor (beta chain) under discussion was sequenced for a study of cytomegalovirus exposure and HLA in healthy donors. Overall study: HLA-typed donors were the source of 83 million or so unique TCRs held in an early data release.

Researchers ran the PCR with 60 Vbeta and 13 Jbeta primers. Produced via immunoSEQ multiplex PCR; TCRdb's table is partial and in-frame only. The table lists around 140,000 clones, around nine tenths of them singletons. The source is a woman aged 25 to 39 in good health and CMV-seronegative. Sequencing input: PBMCs.

CDR3 sequence reads: CASSLHKNTEAFF. CDR3 in DNA: TGTGCCAGCAGCTTGCACAAGAACACTGAAGCTTTCTTT. This sequence joins TRBV7-2 and TRBJ1-1; D is ambiguous. Germline values: CDR1 SGHTA, CDR2 FQGNSA. The CDR3 has 13 residues. Trimming pared 3 bases from V and 1 base from J, leaving 6 bases between.